One sample yielded the 27 T cell receptor beta chains listed below, sequenced in a study of response to subunit inactivated influenza vaccine. TCRdb fed the RT-PCR reads into MiXCR, producing one record per CDR3 protein. This table holds 490,000 or so distinct CDR3 sequences, less than 10% found once. The sample consisted of PBMCs from blood, taken less than 30 months after vaccination. These receptors all come from a man aged 50 to 69 who received an inactivated influenza vaccine.

Ten or more counts support this clonotype. CDR3 nucleotide sequence: TGTGCCAGCAGCTTTCAGGGCCACTCTGGGGCCAACGTCCTGACTTTC. Translation: CASSFQGHSGANVLTF. V is TRBV7-2 and J is TRBJ2-6, with D possibly matching TRBD1 (5 bases). This CDR3 spans 16 amino acids. V lost 3 bases, J lost 0 bases, and 9 bases lay in between. Looked up from germline, CDR1 is SGHTA and CDR2 is FQGNSA.

The rearrangement links TRBV5-1 to TRBJ2-1, with 9 bases fitting TRBD2. The CDR3 is 16 amino acids. Trimming at V came to 0 bases and at J to 5 bases, leaving 6 bases not matched to a gene. CDR1 and CDR2 from the germline V gene are SGHRS and YFSETQ. Written as DNA, the CDR3 is TGCGCCAGCAGCTTGGCCCCGCTAGCGGGAAACAATGAGCAGTTCTTC. Amino acid sequence: CASSLAPLAGNNEQFF.

Ten or more counts support this clonotype. DNA for the CDR3: TGTGCCAGCAGTTACCGGGAGGGGTACAATGAGCAGTTCTTC. This translates into CASSYREGYNEQFF. This chain uses TRBV6-5 with TRBJ2-1; TRBD2 matches 8 bases. The CDR3 length is 14 residues. Unmatched junction bases numbered 1, after V lost 2 bases and J lost 4 bases. The germline V gene has CDR1 MNHEY and CDR2 SVGAGI.

The rearrangement joins TRBV24-1 to TRBJ2-2, with D possibly TRBD1 on 5 matching bases. Trimming removed 1 base at V and 0 bases at J, with 8 bases between. Germline V gene data show CDR1 as KGHDR and CDR2 as SFDVKD. The CDR3 is 16 residues long. As DNA, the CDR3 is TGTGCCACCAGTGATTTTAGGGGCGCGAACACCGGGGAGCTGTTTTTT. This sequence encodes CATSDFRGANTGELFF.

This clonotype was recorded many times. The V gene is TRBV12-3 or TRBV12-4, the J gene TRBJ2-1; TRBD2 matches 9 bases. V trimming: 5 bases; J trimming: 0 bases; junction bases outside the gene matches: 5. The CDR3 covers 16 residues. CDR3 nucleotide sequence: TGTGCCAGCAGTCTCCTTAGCGGGAGCTCCTACAATGAGCAGTTCTTC. Translation gives CASSLLSGSSYNEQFF.

At least ten counts were recorded for this clonotype. This chain connects TRBV29-1 to TRBJ2-5; 13 bases map to TRBD2. This CDR3 has 16 residues. V dropped 4 bases and J dropped 4; count of bases not matched to a gene: 9. Germline-derived CDR1 and CDR2 are SQVTM and ANQGSEA. This CDR3 reads CSVGGLAGSMPETQYF. CDR3 bases: TGCAGCGTTGGGGGACTAGCGGGGAGTATGCCAGAGACCCAGTACTTC.

This clonotype appeared a few times. J is TRBJ1-1 and V is TRBV18; D possibly corresponds to TRBD1 (6 bases). The CDR3 length is 16 residues. Trimming cost V 4 bases and J 4 bases, with 19 bases left between them. Germline V gene sequence: CDR1 KGHSH, CDR2 LQKENI. CDR3 sequence (DNA): TGTGCCAGCTCACACCGGCCGGGGGCGGGGAGCACTGAAGCTTTCTTT. Its protein product is CASSHRPGAGSTEAFF.

This clonotype was observed many times. The chain couples TRBV6-6 to TRBJ2-7; 8 nucleotides agree with TRBD1. V dropped 7 bases and J dropped 4; count of bases not matched to a gene: 3. The germline CDR1 and CDR2 sequences are MNHNY and SVGAGI (reference sequence). This CDR3 is 12 amino acids long. CDR3 sequence reads: CASNDRGYEQYF. In nucleotides, the CDR3 is TGTGCCAGCAACGACAGGGGTTACGAGCAGTACTTC.

This clonotype was observed a handful of times. The chain joins TRBV6-5 to TRBJ2-7; the D is unclear. CDR3 size: 15 residues. From germline, CDR1 is MNHEY and CDR2 SVGAGI. Trimming shortened V by 2 bases and J by 5 bases, and 16 bases separated the two germline ends. CDR3 sequence reads: CASSYRRIGFHEQYF. The CDR3 DNA follows: TGTGCCAGCAGTTACCGGCGTATCGGGTTCCACGAGCAGTACTTC.

This sequence joins TRBV12-3 or TRBV12-4 and TRBJ1-4, with D tentatively TRBD1 (5 bases). This CDR3 region has 13 residues. Trimming took off 6 bases at V and 8 bases at J, with 13 bases between the two ends. CDR3 loop: CASSRGGEEKLFF. As DNA, the CDR3 is TGTGCCAGCAGCCGGGGAGGGGAGGAAAAACTGTTTTTT.

The chain uses TRBV6-6 and TRBJ1-2, with 8 bases that match TRBD1. J gave up 3 bases and V 11 bases, and 8 bases lay outside the gene matches. CDR1 is MNHNY and CDR2 is SVGAGI in the germline V gene (reference sequence). CDR3 length: 13 residues. CDR3 nucleotide sequence: TGTGCCGCCTTTGGACAGGGCTACTATGGCTACACCTTC. Translating gives CAAFGQGYYGYTF.

This clonotype came up many times. The chain links TRBV5-1 to TRBJ2-3; 7 positions match TRBD1. The CDR3 consists of 15 residues. From germline, CDR1 is SGHRS and CDR2 YFSETQ. With 0 bases clipped from V and 3 bases from J, the junction kept 4 bases outside the gene matches. The CDR3 bases are TGCGCCAGCAGCTTGGGACAGGGTCTTACAGATACGCAGTATTTT. Protein sequence: CASSLGQGLTDTQYF.

This clonotype was seen more than once but under ten times. The chain recombines TRBV21-1 with TRBJ2-1; whether TRBD1, the table's D call, matches the DNA was not checked. TRBV21-1 is listed as a pseudogene. The CDR3 is 14 amino acids. CDR3 DNA: TGTGCCAGCGGATTCCACAGGGGGGACAATGAGCAGTTCTTC. The encoded protein is CASGFHRGDNEQFF.

This clonotype was observed a handful of times. The chain employs TRBV5-4 and TRBJ1-1, with D uncertain. This CDR3 has 12 amino acids. With 5 bases removed from V and 7 bases from J, the gap between germline ends came to 12 bases. CDR1 and CDR2 (germline): SGHNT, YYREEE (reference sequence). CDR3 protein: CASSRALGEAFF. CDR3 bases: TGTGCCAGCAGTAGGGCACTCGGTGAAGCTTTCTTT.

This clonotype was observed at least ten times. The V gene is TRBV20-1, the J gene TRBJ2-3, with 11 bases identical to TRBD2. Looked up from germline, CDR1 is DFQATT and CDR2 is SNEGSKA (reference sequence). Trimming at V came to 4 bases and at J to 4 bases, leaving 10 bases not matched to a gene. The CDR3 has 16 amino acids. CDR3 protein: CSATALAGDGADTQYF. In DNA form, the CDR3 reads TGCAGTGCTACCGCACTAGCGGGAGATGGAGCAGATACGCAGTATTTT.

This clonotype showed up many times. V is TRBV12-3 or TRBV12-4 and J is TRBJ1-2; D is possibly TRBD1 (6 bases). The CDR3 consists of 12 residues. The ends were cut back, 11 bases at V and 4 bases at J, with 14 bases in the middle. The CDR3: CAASRGAYGYTF. CDR3 DNA: TGTGCCGCTTCCAGGGGAGCCTATGGCTACACCTTC.

This clonotype was seen more than once but under ten times. J is TRBJ2-7 and V is TRBV28; 13 positions match TRBD2. Germline-derived CDR1 and CDR2 are MDHEN and SYDVKM. The CDR3 contains 16 residues. Losses at the gene ends were 8 bases for V and 2 bases for J; bases not matched to a gene: 9. The CDR3 protein is CASLALAGGPPYEQYF. CDR3 nucleotides: TGTGCCAGCTTAGCACTAGCGGGAGGGCCTCCCTACGAGCAGTACTTC.

This clonotype was detected a few times. This chain uses TRBV4-1 with TRBJ1-6, with D unresolved. This CDR3 has 16 residues. CDR1 is MGHRA and CDR2 is YSYEKL in the germline V gene. V was clipped by 2 bases and J by 2 bases, with 10 bases between them. CDR3 residues: CASSQIVTPYNSPLHF. Written as DNA, the CDR3 is TGCGCCAGCAGCCAAATCGTAACCCCCTATAATTCACCCCTCCACTTT.

This clonotype has a count of ten or more. V gene TRBV20-1 combines with J gene TRBJ2-3; maybe TRBD2 (6 bases). V lost 3 bases and J lost 0, with 10 bases in between. The CDR3 contains 14 residues. Germline lookup yields CDR1 DFQATT and CDR2 SNEGSKA (reference sequence). The CDR3 sequence is CSARAGTSTDTQYF. CDR3 sequence (DNA): TGCAGTGCTAGGGCGGGGACTAGCACAGATACGCAGTATTTT.

At least ten counts were recorded for this clonotype. V is TRBV20-1 and J is TRBJ2-2; the D is unclear. The CDR3 is 13 amino acids. V was cut by 6 bases and J by 4 bases, with 12 bases left in between. Per germline, CDR1 DFQATT and CDR2 SNEGSKA (reference sequence). CDR3 region: CSARDWLTGELFF. The CDR3 DNA sequence: TGCAGTGCCCGTGATTGGCTCACCGGGGAGCTGTTTTTT.

This clonotype was counted ten times or more. This rearrangement joins TRBV5-1 to TRBJ1-1; 7 bases line up with TRBD1. After removal of 0 bases from V and 1 base from J, the junction contained 6 bases not matched to a gene. Germline V CDR1 and CDR2: SGHRS, YFSETQ. This CDR3 comprises 16 residues. CDR3 residues: CASSLAPTGWNTEAFF. DNA of the CDR3: TGCGCCAGCAGCTTGGCCCCGACAGGGTGGAACACTGAAGCTTTCTTT.

Ten or more counts support this clonotype. V and J are TRBV28 and TRBJ1-1; D is uncertain. Germline CDR1 MDHEN, CDR2 SYDVKM. V was shortened by 5 bases and J by 1 base, with 8 bases between the two germline ends. The CDR3 has 13 residues. The CDR3 region is CASSRVENTEAFF. The CDR3 region has the DNA TGTGCCAGCAGTAGGGTGGAGAACACTGAAGCTTTCTTT. Based on the CDR3 plus reference TRBV28 and TRBJ1-1, the full variable domain is DVKVTQSSRYLVKRTGEKVFLECVQDMDHENMFWYRQDPGLGLRLIYFSYDVKMKEKGDIPEGYSVSREKKERFSLILESASTNQTSMYLCASSRVENTEAFFGQGTRLTVV.

This clonotype has a handful of counts. The V call is TRBV20-1, the J call TRBJ1-3; TRBD1 matches 9 bases. There are 14 residues in the CDR3. V was pared by 5 bases and J by 2 bases, with 4 bases of the junction left unmatched. CDR1 and CDR2 (germline): DFQATT, SNEGSKA (reference sequence). CDR3 in DNA: TGCAGTGCTCGAACAGGGGGCCCTGGAAACACCATATATTTT. Protein: CSARTGGPGNTIYF.

The gene calls are TRBV25-1 and TRBJ2-1; 8 positions agree with TRBD2. CDR1 and CDR2 (germline): MGHDK, SYGVNS. The length of the CDR3 is 16 residues. The ends lost 1 base at V and 8 bases at J; junction bases unmatched: 10. The CDR3, as DNA: TGTGCCAGCAGTGAATTGAGCGGGAGAGGTAGGGATGAGCAGTTCTTC. The encoded protein is CASSELSGRGRDEQFF.

Note on this clonotype: This sequence may be a read error, since a much larger clone differs from it by one base. The J gene is TRBJ2-2, the V gene TRBV2; TRBD2 matches at 11 bases. This CDR3 contains 15 residues. The germline V gene has CDR1 SNHLY and CDR2 FYNNEI. CDR3 DNA sequence: TGTGTCAGCAGTGAGGGACTAGCGGCCACCGGGGAGCTGTTTTTT. Protein: CVSSEGLAATGELFF. Full variable domain (rest looked up from reference TRBV2 and TRBJ2-2): EPEVTQTPSHQVTQMGQEVILRCVPISNHLYFYWYRQILGQKVEFLVSFYNNEISEKSEIFDDQFSVERPDGSNFTLKIRSTKLEDSAMYFCVSSEGLAATGELFFGEGSRLTVL.

This clonotype was observed at least ten times. This rearrangement joins TRBV28 to TRBJ1-6, with D perhaps matching TRBD1 (5 bases). Germline CDR1 reads MDHEN; CDR2 reads SYDVKM. The CDR3 totals 16 residues. Trimming removed 0 bases from V and 11 bases from J, with 17 bases in between. For the CDR3, the DNA is TGTGCCAGCAGTTTATGGGACACAAGGGGCCCGGCACCCCTCCACTTT. Its protein is CASSLWDTRGPAPLHF.

V and J are TRBV20-1 and TRBJ2-7; D is perhaps TRBD1 (5 bases). Trimming stripped 6 bases from V and 1 base from J, with 16 bases between. CDR1 is DFQATT and CDR2 is SNEGSKA in the germline V gene (reference sequence). This CDR3 has 14 residues. The CDR3 here is CSAGKPGQSYEQYF. Written as DNA, the CDR3 is TGCAGTGCAGGGAAACCAGGACAATCCTACGAGCAGTACTTC.